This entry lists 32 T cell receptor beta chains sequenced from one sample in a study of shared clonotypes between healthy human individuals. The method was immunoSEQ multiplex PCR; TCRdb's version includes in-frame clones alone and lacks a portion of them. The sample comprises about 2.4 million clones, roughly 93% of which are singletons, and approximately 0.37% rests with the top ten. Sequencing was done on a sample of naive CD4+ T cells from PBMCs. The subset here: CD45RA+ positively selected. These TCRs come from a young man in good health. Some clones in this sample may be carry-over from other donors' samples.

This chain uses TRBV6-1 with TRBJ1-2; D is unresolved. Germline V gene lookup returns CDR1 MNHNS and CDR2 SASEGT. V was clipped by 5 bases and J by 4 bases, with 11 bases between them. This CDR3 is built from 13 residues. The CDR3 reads CASSSSGRYGYTF. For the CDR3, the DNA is TGTGCCAGCAGTTCTTCAGGTCGCTATGGCTACACCTTC.

The CDR3 nucleotides are TGTGCCAGCAGCAACGAACAGGGCGGTCAGCCCCAGCATTTT. This translates into CASSNEQGGQPQHF. This chain links TRBV2 with TRBJ1-5, with D possibly being TRBD1 (6 bases). Trimming shortened V by 6 bases and J by 6 bases, and 15 bases separated the two germline ends. The CDR3 runs to 14 residues. The germline V gene has CDR1 SNHLY and CDR2 FYNNEI. The full variable domain, with the rest looked up from reference TRBV2 and TRBJ1-5, is EPEVTQTPSHQVTQMGQEVILRCVPISNHLYFYWYRQILGQKVEFLVSFYNNEISEKSEIFDDQFSVERPDGSNFTLKIRSTKLEDSAMYFCASSNEQGGQPQHFGDGTRLSIL.

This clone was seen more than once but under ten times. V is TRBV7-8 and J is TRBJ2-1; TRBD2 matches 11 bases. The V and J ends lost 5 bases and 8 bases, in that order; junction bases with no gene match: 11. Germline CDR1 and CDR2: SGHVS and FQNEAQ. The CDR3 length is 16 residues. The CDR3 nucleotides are TGTGCCAGCAGCCCTACTAGCGGGAGTAAGATTTATGAGCAGTTCTTC. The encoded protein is CASSPTSGSKIYEQFF.

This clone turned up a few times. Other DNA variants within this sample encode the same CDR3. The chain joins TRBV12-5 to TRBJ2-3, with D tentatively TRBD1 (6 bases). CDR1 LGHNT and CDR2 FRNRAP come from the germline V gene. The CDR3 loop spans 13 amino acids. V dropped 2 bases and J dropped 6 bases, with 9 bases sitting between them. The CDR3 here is CASGLTGTDTQYF. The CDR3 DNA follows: TGTGCTAGTGGTTTGACAGGGACCGATACGCAGTATTTT.

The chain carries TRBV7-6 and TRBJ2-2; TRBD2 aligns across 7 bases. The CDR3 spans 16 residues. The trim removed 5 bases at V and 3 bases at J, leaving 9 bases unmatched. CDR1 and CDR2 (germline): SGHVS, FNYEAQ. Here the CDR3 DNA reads TGTGCCAGCAGCCCCTCCTCCGCGGGAGACACCGGGGAGCTGTTTTTT. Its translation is CASSPSSAGDTGELFF. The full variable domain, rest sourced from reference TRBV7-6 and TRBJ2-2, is GAGVSQSPRYKVTKRGQDVALRCDPISGHVSLYWYRQALGQGPEFLTYFNYEAQQDKSGLPNDRFSAERPEGSISTLTIQRTEQRDSAMYRCASSPSSAGDTGELFFGEGSRLTVL.

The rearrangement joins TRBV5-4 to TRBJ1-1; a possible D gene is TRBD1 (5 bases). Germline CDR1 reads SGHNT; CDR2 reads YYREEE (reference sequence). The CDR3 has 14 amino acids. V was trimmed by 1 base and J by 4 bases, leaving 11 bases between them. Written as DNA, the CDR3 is TGTGCCAGCAGCTTGATGCAGGGCCGCACTGAAGCTTTCTTT. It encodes CASSLMQGRTEAFF.

The CDR3 coding sequence is TGTGCCAGCAGCACGGGACTAGGGGCCTACGAGCAGTACTTC. It encodes CASSTGLGAYEQYF. The chain couples TRBV7-3 to TRBJ2-7, with 8 bases fitting TRBD2. The CDR3 is made up of 14 amino acids. Trimming took 5 bases from V and 2 from J; bases not matched to a gene: 5. Germline assignment: CDR1 SGHTA and CDR2 FQGTGA.

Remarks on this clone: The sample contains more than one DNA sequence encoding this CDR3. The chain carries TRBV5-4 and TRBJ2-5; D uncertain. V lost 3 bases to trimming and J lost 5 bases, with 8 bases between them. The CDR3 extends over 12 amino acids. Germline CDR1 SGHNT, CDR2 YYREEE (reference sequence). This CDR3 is CASSSVQETQYF. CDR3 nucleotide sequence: TGTGCCAGCAGCTCGGTCCAGGAGACCCAGTACTTC.

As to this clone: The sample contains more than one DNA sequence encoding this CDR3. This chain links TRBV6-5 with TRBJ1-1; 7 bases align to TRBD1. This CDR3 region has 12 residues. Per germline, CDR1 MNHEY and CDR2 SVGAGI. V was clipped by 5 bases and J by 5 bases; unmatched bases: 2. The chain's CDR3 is CASSHRGTEAFF. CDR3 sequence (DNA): TGTGCCAGCAGTCACAGGGGTACTGAAGCTTTCTTT.

As DNA, the CDR3 is TGTGCCAGCAGCCCACAGGGGGTATTTGAAAAACTGTTTTTT. This gives the protein CASSPQGVFEKLFF. The J gene is TRBJ1-4, the V gene TRBV7-6; 8 nucleotides line up with TRBD1. Germline lookup yields CDR1 SGHVS and CDR2 FNYEAQ. V lost 5 bases, J lost 7 bases, and 6 bases stayed unmatched. The CDR3 sequence is 14 residues long.

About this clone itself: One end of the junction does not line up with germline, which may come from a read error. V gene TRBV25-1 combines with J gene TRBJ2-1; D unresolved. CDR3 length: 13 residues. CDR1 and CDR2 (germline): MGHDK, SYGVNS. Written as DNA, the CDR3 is TGTGCCAGAACCATGCTACCCTACGATGAGCAGTTCTTC. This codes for CARTMLPYDEQFF.

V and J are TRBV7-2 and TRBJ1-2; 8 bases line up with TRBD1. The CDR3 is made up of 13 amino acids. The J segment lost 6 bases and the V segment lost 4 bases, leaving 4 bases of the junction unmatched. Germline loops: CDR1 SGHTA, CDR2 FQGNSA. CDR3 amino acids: CASSSRQGNGYTF. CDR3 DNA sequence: TGTGCCAGCAGCTCGCGACAGGGGAATGGCTACACCTTC.

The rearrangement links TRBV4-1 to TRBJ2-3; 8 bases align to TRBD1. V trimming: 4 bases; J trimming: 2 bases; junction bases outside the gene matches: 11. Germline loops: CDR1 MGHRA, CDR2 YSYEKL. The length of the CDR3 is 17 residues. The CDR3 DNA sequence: TGCGCCAGCAGCCCTCGCGGGACAGGAAGACCCACAGATACGCAGTATTTT. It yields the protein CASSPRGTGRPTDTQYF.

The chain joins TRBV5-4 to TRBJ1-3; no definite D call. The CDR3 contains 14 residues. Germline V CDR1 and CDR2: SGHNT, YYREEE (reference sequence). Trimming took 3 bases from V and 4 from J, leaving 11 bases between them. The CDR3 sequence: CASSSYRAGNTIYF. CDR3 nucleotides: TGTGCCAGCAGCTCTTATAGGGCGGGAAACACCATATATTTT.

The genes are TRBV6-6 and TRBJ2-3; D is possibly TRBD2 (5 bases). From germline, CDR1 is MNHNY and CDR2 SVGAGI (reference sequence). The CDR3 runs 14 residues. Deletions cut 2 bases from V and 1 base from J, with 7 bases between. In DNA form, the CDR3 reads TGTGCCAGCAGTTACATCGGGGGCACAGATACGCAGTATTTT. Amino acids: CASSYIGGTDTQYF.

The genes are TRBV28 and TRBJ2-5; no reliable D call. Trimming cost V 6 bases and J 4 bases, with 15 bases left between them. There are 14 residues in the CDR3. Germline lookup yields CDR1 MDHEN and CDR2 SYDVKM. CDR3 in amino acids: CASRVLGWGETQYF. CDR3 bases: TGTGCCAGCAGGGTCTTAGGGTGGGGAGAGACCCAGTACTTC.

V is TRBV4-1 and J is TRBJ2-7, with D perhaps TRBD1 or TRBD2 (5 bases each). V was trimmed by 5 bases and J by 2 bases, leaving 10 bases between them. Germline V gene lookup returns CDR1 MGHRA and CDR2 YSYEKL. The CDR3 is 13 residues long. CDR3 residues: CASSKGPAYEQYF. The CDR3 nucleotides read TGCGCCAGCAGCAAGGGACCGGCCTACGAGCAGTACTTC.

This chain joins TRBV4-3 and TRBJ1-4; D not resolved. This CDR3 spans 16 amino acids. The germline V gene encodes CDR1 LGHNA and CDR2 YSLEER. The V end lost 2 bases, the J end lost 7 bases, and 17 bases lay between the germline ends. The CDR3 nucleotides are TGCGCCAGCAGCCAATCTCTATTGCGGGTCGGTGAAAAACTGTTTTTT. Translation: CASSQSLLRVGEKLFF.

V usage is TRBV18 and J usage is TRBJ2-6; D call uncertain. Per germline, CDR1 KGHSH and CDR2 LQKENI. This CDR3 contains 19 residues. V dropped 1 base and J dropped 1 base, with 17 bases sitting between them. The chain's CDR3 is CASSPLRLELASGANVLTF. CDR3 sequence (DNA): TGTGCCAGCTCACCACTTCGTTTGGAGCTGGCTTCTGGGGCCAACGTCCTGACTTTC.

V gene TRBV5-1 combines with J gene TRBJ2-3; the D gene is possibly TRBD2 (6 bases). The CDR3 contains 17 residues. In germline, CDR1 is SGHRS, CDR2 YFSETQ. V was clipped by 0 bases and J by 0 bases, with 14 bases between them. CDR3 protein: CASSLEQASGSTDTQYF. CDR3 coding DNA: TGCGCCAGCAGCTTGGAACAGGCGAGCGGGAGCACAGATACGCAGTATTTT.

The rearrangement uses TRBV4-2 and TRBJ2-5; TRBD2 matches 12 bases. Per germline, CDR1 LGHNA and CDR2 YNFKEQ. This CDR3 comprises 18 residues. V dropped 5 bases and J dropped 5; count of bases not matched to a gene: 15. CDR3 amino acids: CASSIWTSGTFKGETQYF. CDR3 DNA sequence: TGTGCCAGCAGCATCTGGACTAGCGGGACCTTCAAAGGGGAGACCCAGTACTTC.

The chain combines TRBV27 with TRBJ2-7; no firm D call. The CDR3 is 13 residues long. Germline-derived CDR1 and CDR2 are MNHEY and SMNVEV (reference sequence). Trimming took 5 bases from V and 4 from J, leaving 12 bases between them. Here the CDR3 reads CASSMRFGYEQYF. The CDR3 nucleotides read TGTGCCAGCAGTATGAGGTTTGGGTACGAGCAGTACTTC.

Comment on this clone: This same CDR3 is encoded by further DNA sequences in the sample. CDR3 DNA sequence: TGCGCCAGCAGCTTTGGACTAGCGGGCGACACCGGGGAGCTGTTTTTT. Translating gives CASSFGLAGDTGELFF. The chain carries TRBV5-1 and TRBJ2-2, with 11 bases that match TRBD2. This CDR3 has 16 residues. V trimming: 2 bases; J trimming: 3 bases; junction bases outside the gene matches: 3. The germline gives CDR1 SGHRS, CDR2 YFSETQ.

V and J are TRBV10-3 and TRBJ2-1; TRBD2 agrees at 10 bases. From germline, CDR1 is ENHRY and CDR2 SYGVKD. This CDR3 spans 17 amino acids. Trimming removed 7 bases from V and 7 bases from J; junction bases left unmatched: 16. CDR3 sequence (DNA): TGTGCCATCAAGGGGTCTAGCGGGAGACAGGTTCGGAATGAGCAGTTCTTC. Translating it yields CAIKGSSGRQVRNEQFF.

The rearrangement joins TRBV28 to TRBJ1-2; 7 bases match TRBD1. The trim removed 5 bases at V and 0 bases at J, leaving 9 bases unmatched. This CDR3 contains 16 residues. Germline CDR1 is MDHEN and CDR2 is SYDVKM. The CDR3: CASSPADRVANYGYTF. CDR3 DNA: TGTGCCAGCAGTCCAGCTGACAGGGTGGCTAACTATGGCTACACCTTC.

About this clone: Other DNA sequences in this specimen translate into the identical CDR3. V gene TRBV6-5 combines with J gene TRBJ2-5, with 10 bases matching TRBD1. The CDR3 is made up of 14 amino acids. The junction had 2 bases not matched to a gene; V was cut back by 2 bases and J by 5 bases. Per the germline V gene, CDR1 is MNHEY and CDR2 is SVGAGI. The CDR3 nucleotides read TGTGCCAGCAGTTACGACAGGGGGCGGGAGACCCAGTACTTC. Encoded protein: CASSYDRGRETQYF.

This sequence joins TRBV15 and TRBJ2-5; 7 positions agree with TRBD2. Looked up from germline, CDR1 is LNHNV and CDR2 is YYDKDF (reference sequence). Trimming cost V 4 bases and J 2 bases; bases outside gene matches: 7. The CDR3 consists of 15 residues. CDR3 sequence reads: CATSKIAGYQETQYF. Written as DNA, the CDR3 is TGTGCCACCAGCAAAATAGCGGGTTATCAAGAGACCCAGTACTTC.

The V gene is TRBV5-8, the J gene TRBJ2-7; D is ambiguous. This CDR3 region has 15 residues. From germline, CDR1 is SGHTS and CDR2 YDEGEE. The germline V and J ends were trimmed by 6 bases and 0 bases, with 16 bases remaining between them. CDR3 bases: TGTGCCAGCACGCCCATCTACCCGAGCTCCTACGAGCAGTACTTC. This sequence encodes CASTPIYPSSYEQYF.

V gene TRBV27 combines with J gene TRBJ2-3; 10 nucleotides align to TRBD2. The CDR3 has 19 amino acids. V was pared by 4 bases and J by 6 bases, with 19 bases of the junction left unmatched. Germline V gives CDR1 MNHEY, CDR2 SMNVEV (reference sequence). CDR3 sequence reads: CASSSTFVPAGGPRDTQYF. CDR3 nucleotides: TGTGCCAGCAGTTCCACCTTTGTTCCAGCGGGAGGGCCTCGGGATACGCAGTATTTT.

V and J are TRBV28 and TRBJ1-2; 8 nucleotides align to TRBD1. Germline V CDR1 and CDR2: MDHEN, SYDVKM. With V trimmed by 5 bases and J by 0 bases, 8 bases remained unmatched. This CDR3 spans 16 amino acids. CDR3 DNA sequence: TGTGCCAGCAGTAAAATCCGGGACAGGACTAACTATGGCTACACCTTC. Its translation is CASSKIRDRTNYGYTF.

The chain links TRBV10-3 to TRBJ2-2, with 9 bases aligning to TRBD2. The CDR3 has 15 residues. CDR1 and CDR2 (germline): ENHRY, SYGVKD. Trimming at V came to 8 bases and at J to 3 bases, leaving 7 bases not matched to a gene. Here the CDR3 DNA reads TGTGCCATCGGAAGAGTAGCGGGAGACACCGGGGAGCTGTTTTTT. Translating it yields CAIGRVAGDTGELFF.

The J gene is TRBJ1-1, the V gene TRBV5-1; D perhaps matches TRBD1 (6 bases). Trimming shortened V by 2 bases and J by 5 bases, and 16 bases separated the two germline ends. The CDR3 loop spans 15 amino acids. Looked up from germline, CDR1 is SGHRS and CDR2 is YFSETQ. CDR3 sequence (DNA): TGCGCCAGCAGCTTTAACAGGGTTCAGGGGACTGAAGCTTTCTTT. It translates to CASSFNRVQGTEAFF.